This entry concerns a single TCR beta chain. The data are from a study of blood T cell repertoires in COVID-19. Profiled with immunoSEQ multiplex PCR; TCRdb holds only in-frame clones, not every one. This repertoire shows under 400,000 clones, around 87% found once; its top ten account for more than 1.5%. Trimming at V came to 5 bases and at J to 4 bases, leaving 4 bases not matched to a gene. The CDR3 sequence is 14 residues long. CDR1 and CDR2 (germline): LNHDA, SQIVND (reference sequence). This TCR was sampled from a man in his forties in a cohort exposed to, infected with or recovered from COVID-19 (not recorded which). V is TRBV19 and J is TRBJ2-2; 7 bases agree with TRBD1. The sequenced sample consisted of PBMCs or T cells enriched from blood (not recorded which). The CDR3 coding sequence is TGTGCCAGTAGTCGACAGGGTGGCACCGGGGAGCTGTTTTTT. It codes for CASSRQGGTGELFF. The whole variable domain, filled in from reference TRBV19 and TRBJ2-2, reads DGGITQSPKYLFRKEGQNVTLSCEQNLNHDAMYWYRQDPGQGLRLIYYSQIVNDFQKGDIAEGYSVSREKKESFPLTVTSAQKNPTAFYLCASSRQGGTGELFFGEGSRLTVL.